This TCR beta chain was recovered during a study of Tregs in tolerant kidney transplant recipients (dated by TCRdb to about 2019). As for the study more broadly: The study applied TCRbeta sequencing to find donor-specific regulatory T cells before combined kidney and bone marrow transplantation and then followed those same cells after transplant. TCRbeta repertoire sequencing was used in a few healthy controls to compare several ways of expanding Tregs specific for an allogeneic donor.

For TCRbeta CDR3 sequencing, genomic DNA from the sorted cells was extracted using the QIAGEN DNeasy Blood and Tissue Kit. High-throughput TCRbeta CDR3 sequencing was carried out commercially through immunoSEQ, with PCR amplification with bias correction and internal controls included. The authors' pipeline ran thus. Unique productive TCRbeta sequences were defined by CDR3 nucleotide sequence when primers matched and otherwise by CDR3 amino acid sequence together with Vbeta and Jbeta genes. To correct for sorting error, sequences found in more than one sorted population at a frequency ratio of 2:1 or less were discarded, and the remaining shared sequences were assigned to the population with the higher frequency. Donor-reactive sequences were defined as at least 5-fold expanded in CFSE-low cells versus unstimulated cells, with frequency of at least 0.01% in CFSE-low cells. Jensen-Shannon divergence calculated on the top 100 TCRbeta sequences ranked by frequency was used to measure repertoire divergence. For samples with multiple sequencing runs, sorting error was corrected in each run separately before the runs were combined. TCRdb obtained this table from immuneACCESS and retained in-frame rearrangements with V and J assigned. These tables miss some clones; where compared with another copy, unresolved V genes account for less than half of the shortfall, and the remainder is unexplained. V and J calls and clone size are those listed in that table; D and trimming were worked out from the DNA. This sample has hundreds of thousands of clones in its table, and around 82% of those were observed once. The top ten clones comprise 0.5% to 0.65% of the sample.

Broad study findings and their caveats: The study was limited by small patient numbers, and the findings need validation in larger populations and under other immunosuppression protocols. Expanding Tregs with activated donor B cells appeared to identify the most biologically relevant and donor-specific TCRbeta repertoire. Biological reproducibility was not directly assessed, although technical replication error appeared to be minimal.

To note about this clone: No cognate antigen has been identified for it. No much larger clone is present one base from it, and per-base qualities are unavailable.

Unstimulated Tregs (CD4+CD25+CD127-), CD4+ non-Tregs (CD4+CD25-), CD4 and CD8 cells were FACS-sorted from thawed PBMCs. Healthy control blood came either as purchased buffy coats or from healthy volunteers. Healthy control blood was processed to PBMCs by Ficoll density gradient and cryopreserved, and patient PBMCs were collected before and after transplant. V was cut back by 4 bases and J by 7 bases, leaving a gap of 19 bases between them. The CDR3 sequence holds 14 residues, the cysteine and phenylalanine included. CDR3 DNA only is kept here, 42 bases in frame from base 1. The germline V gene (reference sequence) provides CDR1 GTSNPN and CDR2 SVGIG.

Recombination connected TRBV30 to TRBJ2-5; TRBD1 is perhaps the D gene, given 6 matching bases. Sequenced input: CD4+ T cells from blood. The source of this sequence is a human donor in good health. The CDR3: CAWTLTGAFGTQYF. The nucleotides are TGTGCCTGGACCTTGACAGGCGCCTTTGGGACCCAGTACTTC.